The 13 T cell receptor beta chains below come from one sample, sequenced in a study of T cells in Graves' hyperthyroidism and ophthalmopathy. RNA transcripts provided the source from which TCR beta CDR3 regions were amplified. Carried out on the TCR CDR3, a first-round RT-PCR used the HTBI primer set. TCRdb reprocessed the multiplex PCR reads with MiXCR, giving one entry per CDR3 protein. Of 95,000 to 110,000 distinct CDR3 sequences listed, about 15% are singletons. Specimen: blood. These receptors came from a woman between 45 and 60 years old with Graves' hyperthyroidism.

This chain links TRBV3-1 with TRBJ1-2; a weak D match, TRBD1 (5 bases). The germline V and J ends were trimmed by 3 bases and 3 bases, with 14 bases remaining between them. Germline lookup yields CDR1 LGHDT and CDR2 YNNKEL (reference sequence). This CDR3 spans 15 amino acids. DNA of the CDR3: TGTGCCAGCAGCCATGACCGGGACGGACACTATGGCTACACCTTC. Its protein product is CASSHDRDGHYGYTF.

This clonotype has ten or more counts. The chain couples TRBV5-1 to TRBJ2-1; TRBD2 might be the D (6 bases). V was cut by 0 bases and J by 0 bases, with 7 bases left in between. The CDR3 spans 15 residues. Germline V CDR1 and CDR2: SGHRS, YFSETQ. The CDR3 region is CASSLERASYNEQFF. CDR3 nucleotides: TGCGCCAGCAGCTTGGAGCGGGCCTCCTACAATGAGCAGTTCTTC. Looking up the rest from reference TRBV5-1 and TRBJ2-1 gives the full variable domain: KAGVTQTPRYLIKTRGQQVTLSCSPISGHRSVSWYQQTPGQGLQFLFEYFSETQRNKGNFPGRFSGRQFSNSRSEMNVSTLELGDSALYLCASSLERASYNEQFFGPGTRLTVL.

This clonotype has only a few counts. The genes are TRBV19 and TRBJ2-5; 7 bases are shared with TRBD1. Germline assignment: CDR1 LNHDA and CDR2 SQIVND (reference sequence). The J segment lost 2 bases and the V segment lost 7 bases, leaving 4 bases of the junction unmatched. The length of the CDR3 is 13 residues. The CDR3 DNA follows: TGTGCCAGTAAGGGACAGCCTCAAGAGACCCAGTACTTC. Its translation: CASKGQPQETQYF.

This clonotype was seen ten or more times. The chain recombines TRBV6-1 with TRBJ1-6; perhaps TRBD1 as D (6 bases). Trimming removed 5 bases at V and 10 bases at J, with 15 bases between. CDR1 and CDR2 (germline): MNHNS, SASEGT. The CDR3 extends over 14 amino acids. The CDR3 DNA is TGTGCCAGCAGTTATTCCACAGGGAGATCACCCCTCCACTTT. Translated: CASSYSTGRSPLHF.

This clonotype was seen many times. This chain joins TRBV5-6 and TRBJ2-6; no clear D gene. Germline V gives CDR1 SGHDT, CDR2 YYEEEE. V shed 0 bases and J shed 3 bases, with 13 bases lying between them. This CDR3 region has 17 residues. DNA of the CDR3: TGTGCCAGCAGCTTGGTTCTTCCACCGAGTGGGGCCAACGTCCTGACTTTC. It translates to CASSLVLPPSGANVLTF.

The chain uses TRBV28 and TRBJ1-1, with 8 bases fitting TRBD1. There are 18 residues in the CDR3. V shed 8 bases, J shed 8 bases, and the junction held 25 bases outside the gene matches. Germline V gene lookup returns CDR1 MDHEN and CDR2 SYDVKM. The CDR3 region is CASPSRERTGRRLPEAFF. CDR3 nucleotides: TGTGCCAGCCCTTCCCGGGAGAGGACAGGGCGACGACTCCCCGAAGCTTTCTTT.

This clonotype was recorded many times. The final CDR3 position lacks the conserved phenylalanine or tryptophan, pointing to a likely read error. The chain combines TRBV18 with TRBJ1-1; D remains ambiguous. CDR1 and CDR2 (germline): KGHSH, LQKENI. The CDR3 runs to 13 residues. The germline V and J ends were trimmed by 3 bases and 1 base, with 6 bases remaining between them. The CDR3 protein is CASSPTRNTEAFL. The CDR3 coding sequence is TGTGCCAGCTCACCTACCAGGAACACTGAAGCTTTCCTT.

The sample holds many counts of this clonotype. This chain connects TRBV29-1 to TRBJ2-3; 7 bases map to TRBD1. Germline-derived CDR1 and CDR2 are SQVTM and ANQGSEA. The CDR3 contains 14 residues. The V gene end was trimmed by 5 bases and the J gene end by 3 bases; junction bases not matched to a gene: 8. This chain's CDR3 is CSVKYRGRTDTQYF. The CDR3 bases are TGCAGCGTTAAGTACAGGGGCCGGACAGATACGCAGTATTTT.

This clonotype was counted ten times or more. CDR3 in DNA: TGTGCCAGTAGTATAGGCGCTGAAGCTTTCTTT. Translating gives CASSIGAEAFF. This chain uses TRBV19 with TRBJ1-1; D gene uncertain. Per germline, CDR1 LNHDA and CDR2 SQIVND (reference sequence). The CDR3 is made up of 11 amino acids. V lost 1 base to trimming and J lost 6 bases, with 3 bases between them.

This clonotype was recorded many times. The V and J genes are TRBV11-2 and TRBJ2-4; D is tentatively TRBD1 or TRBD2 (5 bases each). The CDR3 runs to 16 residues. V lost 5 bases, J lost 5 bases, and 19 bases lay in between. Germline lookup yields CDR1 SGHAT and CDR2 FQNNGV. DNA for the CDR3: TGTGCCAGCAGCCCCTATGTTGGGAGAGGGGAAAACATTCAGTACTTC. The encoded protein is CASSPYVGRGENIQYF.

This clonotype has a count of ten or more. This sequence joins TRBV6-5 and TRBJ1-4; D uncertain. The CDR3 contains 14 residues. V lost 0 bases and J 7 bases, leaving 9 bases between the germline ends. Germline V gene lookup returns CDR1 MNHEY and CDR2 SVGAGI. This chain's CDR3 is CASSYSKEGEKLFF. CDR3 coding DNA: TGTGCCAGCAGTTACTCAAAGGAGGGTGAAAAACTGTTTTTT.

In its sample, this clonotype was seen many times. V and J are TRBV19 and TRBJ1-6; the D is unclear. V lost 6 bases and J 6 bases, leaving 12 bases between the germline ends. This CDR3 comprises 14 residues. Germline loops: CDR1 LNHDA, CDR2 SQIVND (reference sequence). This CDR3 reads CASSMNFGNSPLHF. The CDR3 DNA follows: TGTGCCAGTAGCATGAATTTCGGTAATTCACCCCTCCACTTT.

This clonotype has at least ten counts. The chain is built from TRBV11-2 and TRBJ2-3; D might be TRBD1 (5 bases). Germline V lookup: CDR1 SGHAT, CDR2 FQNNGV. The CDR3 length is 16 residues. V dropped 1 base and J dropped 1 base, with 12 bases sitting between them. The CDR3 protein is CASSLAQVIGTDTQYF. The CDR3 nucleotides are TGTGCCAGCAGCTTAGCACAGGTTATAGGCACAGATACGCAGTATTTT.